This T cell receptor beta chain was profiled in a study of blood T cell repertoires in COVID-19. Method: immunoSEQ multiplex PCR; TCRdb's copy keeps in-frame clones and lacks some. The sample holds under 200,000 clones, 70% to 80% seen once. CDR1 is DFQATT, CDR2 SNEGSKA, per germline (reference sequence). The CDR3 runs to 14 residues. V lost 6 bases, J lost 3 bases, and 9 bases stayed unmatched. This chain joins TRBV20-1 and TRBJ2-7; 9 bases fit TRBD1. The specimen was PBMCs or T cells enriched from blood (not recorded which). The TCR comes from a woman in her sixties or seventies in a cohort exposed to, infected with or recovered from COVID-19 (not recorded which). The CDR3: CSASRGQGDYEQYF. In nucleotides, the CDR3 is TGCAGTGCCAGTCGGGGACAGGGCGACTACGAGCAGTACTTC.